Listed here are 6 T cell receptor beta chains from one sample, sequenced in a study of T-cell memory formation after mild COVID-19. TCRdb independently ran MiXCR on the 5' RACE reads; one entry per CDR3 protein. The sample contains roughly 450,000 distinct CDR3 sequences, roughly 18% of which appear only once. What was sequenced was PBMCs or a T cell subset sorted from them (not recorded which). The receptors were sampled from a man aged 18 to 30 who had mild COVID-19 (a few samples of this study predate the infection). Cell type and time point are not known.

V usage is TRBV18 and J usage is TRBJ1-5, with 7 bases aligning to TRBD1. The junction had 5 bases not matched to a gene; V was cut back by 3 bases and J by 3 bases. Germline V gives CDR1 KGHSH, CDR2 LQKENI. The CDR3 is made up of 15 amino acids. CDR3 residues: CASSPRGTDNQPQHF. The CDR3, as DNA: TGTGCCAGCTCACCCCGAGGGACAGACAATCAGCCCCAGCATTTT.

The chain links TRBV5-1 to TRBJ1-1; TRBD1 matches 8 bases. The CDR3 totals 14 residues. With V trimmed by 0 bases and J by 4 bases, 2 bases remained unmatched. Germline loops: CDR1 SGHRS, CDR2 YFSETQ. The CDR3 sequence is CASSLGTGRTEAFF. CDR3 nucleotides: TGCGCCAGCAGCTTGGGGACAGGGCGCACTGAAGCTTTCTTT.

This clonotype has at least ten counts. V gene TRBV5-1 combines with J gene TRBJ1-6; 10 bases map to TRBD1. Losses at the gene ends were 4 bases for V and 10 bases for J; bases not matched to a gene: 5. Germline CDR1 reads SGHRS; CDR2 reads YFSETQ. The CDR3 extends over 14 amino acids. CDR3 region: CASSPGTGDSPLHF. CDR3 coding DNA: TGCGCCAGCAGCCCCGGGACAGGGGACTCACCCCTCCACTTT.

The rearrangement uses TRBV12-3 or TRBV12-4 and TRBJ2-7; tentative D call: TRBD2 (5 bases). V lost 3 bases and J lost 1, with 16 bases in between. The CDR3 covers 16 residues. In nucleotides, the CDR3 is TGTGCCAGCAGTTTTGACGCCGGGGATCTTTCCTACGAGCAGTACTTC. Its protein is CASSFDAGDLSYEQYF.

The rearrangement joins TRBV6-2 or TRBV6-3 to TRBJ2-3, with TRBD2 matching 8 bases. With 2 bases clipped from V and 0 bases from J, the junction kept 10 bases outside the gene matches. CDR1 is MNHEY, CDR2 SVGEGT, per germline. The CDR3 runs to 18 residues. Here the CDR3 reads CASSYDQRGSTSTDTQYF. CDR3 bases: TGTGCCAGCAGTTACGATCAGCGGGGGTCGACTAGCACAGATACGCAGTATTTT.

This clonotype was seen a handful of times. This chain links TRBV11-2 with TRBJ2-7, with 9 bases identical to TRBD2. Germline CDR1 reads SGHAT; CDR2 reads FQNNGV. This CDR3 has 15 amino acids. The V gene end was trimmed by 5 bases and the J gene end by 3 bases; junction bases not matched to a gene: 8. DNA for the CDR3: TGTGCCAGCAGCAGTCCGACTAGCGGATACTACGAGCAGTACGTC. Amino acids: CASSSPTSGYYEQYV.